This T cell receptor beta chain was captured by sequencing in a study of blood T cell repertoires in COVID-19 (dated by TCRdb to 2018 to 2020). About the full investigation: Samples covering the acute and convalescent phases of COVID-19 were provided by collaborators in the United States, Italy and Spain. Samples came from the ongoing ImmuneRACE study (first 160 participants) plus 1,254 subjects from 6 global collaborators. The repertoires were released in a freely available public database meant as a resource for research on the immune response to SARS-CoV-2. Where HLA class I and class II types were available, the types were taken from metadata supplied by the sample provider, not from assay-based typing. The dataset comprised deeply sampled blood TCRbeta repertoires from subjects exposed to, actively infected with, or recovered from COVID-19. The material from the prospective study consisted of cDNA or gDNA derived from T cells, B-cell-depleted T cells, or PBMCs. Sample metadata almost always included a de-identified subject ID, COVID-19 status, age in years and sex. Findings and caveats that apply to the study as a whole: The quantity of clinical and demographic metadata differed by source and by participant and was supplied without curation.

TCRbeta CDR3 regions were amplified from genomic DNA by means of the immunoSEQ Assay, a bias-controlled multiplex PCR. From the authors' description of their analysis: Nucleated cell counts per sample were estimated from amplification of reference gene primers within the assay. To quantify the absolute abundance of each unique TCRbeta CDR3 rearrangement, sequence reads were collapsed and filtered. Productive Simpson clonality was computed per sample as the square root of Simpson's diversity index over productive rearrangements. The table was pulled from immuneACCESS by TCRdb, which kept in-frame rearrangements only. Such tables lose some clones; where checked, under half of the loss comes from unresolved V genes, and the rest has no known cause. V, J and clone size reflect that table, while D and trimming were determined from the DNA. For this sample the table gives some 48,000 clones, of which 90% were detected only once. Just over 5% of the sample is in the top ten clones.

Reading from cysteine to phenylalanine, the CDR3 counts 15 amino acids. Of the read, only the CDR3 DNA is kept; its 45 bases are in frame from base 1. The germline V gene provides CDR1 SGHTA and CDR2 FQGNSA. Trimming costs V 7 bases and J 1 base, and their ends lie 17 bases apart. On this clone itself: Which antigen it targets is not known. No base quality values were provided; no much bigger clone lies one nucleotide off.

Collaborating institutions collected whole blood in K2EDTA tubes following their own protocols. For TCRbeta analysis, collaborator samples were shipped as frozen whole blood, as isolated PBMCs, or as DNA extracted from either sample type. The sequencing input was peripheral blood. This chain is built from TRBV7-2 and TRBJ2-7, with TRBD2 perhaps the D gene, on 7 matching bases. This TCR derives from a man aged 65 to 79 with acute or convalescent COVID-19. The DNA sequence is TGTGCCAGCAACGTCCGGAGGGGGGGGTCCTACGAGCAGTACTTC. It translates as CASNVRRGGSYEQYF.